This TCR beta chain was sequenced for a study of T-cell reconstitution after alpha-beta-depleted transplantation in children. Trimming left V 1 base short and J 2 bases short, with 8 bases between. The CDR3 extends over 14 amino acids. CDR1 KGHSH and CDR2 LQKENI come from the germline V gene. TCRbeta library construction was performed incorporating unique molecular identifiers. TCRdb reanalysed the PCR reads using MiXCR and keeps one entry per CDR3 protein. The repertoire consists of more than 450,000 distinct CDR3 sequences, with 15% to 20% occurring once and the leading ten covering over 3%. The gene calls are TRBV18 and TRBJ1-2; D gene ambiguous. This receptor was identified in a human donor who donated a stem cell graft to a child with acute lymphoblastic leukemia. Sequencing was performed on PBMCs from the stem cell graft donor, taken from the stem cell graft. CDR3 sequence: CASSPLAENYGYTF. CDR3 nucleotide sequence: TGTGCCAGCTCACCACTAGCAGAGAACTATGGCTACACCTTC.